Listed here are 26 T cell receptor beta chains from one sample, sequenced in a study of spatial heterogeneity in lung cancer. Overall study findings and caveats: Counts of expanded intratumoral alpha and beta TCRs tracked tumor mutation counts.

The antigens these receptors bind are not known. Time point indicated: sample taken at primary tumor resection. TCRdb reprocessed the 5' RACE reads via MiXCR and lists one record per CDR3 protein. The sample has about 8,000 distinct CDR3 sequences; 9.6% are singletons. The material was lung tumor tissue, obtained at surgery. Receptors originate from a male donor with early-stage non-small cell lung cancer.

The sample holds many counts of this clonotype. The rearrangement joins TRBV6-1 to TRBJ2-1; D may be TRBD2 (5 bases). The ends were cut back, 4 bases at V and 9 bases at J, with 19 bases in the middle. This CDR3 region has 15 residues. Germline CDR1 and CDR2: MNHNS and SASEGT. The CDR3 DNA sequence: TGTGCCAGCAGTGGGTGGAGCGGTGAGGAATCTGAGCAGTTCTTC. Translating gives CASSGWSGEESEQFF.

Sample share makes this clonotype medium-sized. The V call is TRBV5-6, the J call TRBJ1-4, with D unclear. Between the trimmed V and J ends, which lost 4 bases and 7 bases, there was a span of 20 bases. The CDR3 length is 16 residues. Germline V gene data show CDR1 as SGHDT and CDR2 as YYEEEE. CDR3 DNA: TGTGCCAGCAGCGGCCCCCTCCAGCTTGGAAGTGAAAAACTGTTTTTT. Translating gives CASSGPLQLGSEKLFF.

This clonotype was counted many times. Germline is not matched at one junction end, which may reflect a read error. The V call is TRBV6-1, the J call TRBJ1-6; D gene unclear. The CDR3 contains 18 residues. Per the germline V gene, CDR1 is MNHNS and CDR2 is SASEGT. The CDR3 is CASSEYGGPYSNNPPLHF. CDR3 in DNA: TGTGCCAGCAGTGAATACGGCGGCCCTTACTCTAATAATCCACCCCTCCACTTT.

This clonotype is medium-sized (0.01 to 0.1%) in the sample. The rearrangement joins TRBV15 to TRBJ1-1, with 8 bases lining up with TRBD1. The germline V gene encodes CDR1 LNHNV and CDR2 YYDKDF (reference sequence). V shed 1 base, J shed 3 bases, and the junction held 7 bases outside the gene matches. The CDR3 is made up of 16 amino acids. The CDR3 here is CATSRGWQGADTEAFF. DNA for the CDR3: TGTGCCACCAGCAGAGGTTGGCAGGGGGCGGACACTGAAGCTTTCTTT.

The rearrangement uses TRBV20-1 and TRBJ2-2; D gene uncertain. The CDR3 consists of 13 residues. V lost 3 bases and J lost 4, with 9 bases in between. CDR1 and CDR2 from the germline V gene are DFQATT and SNEGSKA (reference sequence). CDR3 in DNA: TGCAGTGCTAGTACAGATTCCACCGGGGAGCTGTTTTTT. Protein sequence: CSASTDSTGELFF.

This clonotype occurred many times. V is TRBV3-1 and J is TRBJ1-1, with D possibly being TRBD1 (6 bases). The V end lost 3 bases, the J end lost 11 bases, and 19 bases lay between the germline ends. This CDR3 is built from 14 residues. Germline V CDR1 and CDR2: LGHDT, YNNKEL (reference sequence). CDR3 nucleotides: TGTGCCAGCAGCCACCGAGACAGGCCCCGGGTGGCTTTCTTT. It yields the protein CASSHRDRPRVAFF. Complete variable domain (other parts from reference TRBV3-1 and TRBJ1-1): DTAVSQTPKYLVTQMGNDKSIKCEQNLGHDTMYWYKQDSKKFLKIMFSYNNKELIINETVPNRFSPKSPDKAHLNLHINSLELGDSAVYFCASSHRDRPRVAFFGQGTRLTVV.

This clonotype was seen many times. This sequence joins TRBV28 and TRBJ2-3; 9 bases match TRBD2. The CDR3 runs to 17 residues. Germline V gene sequence: CDR1 MDHEN, CDR2 SYDVKM. The trim removed 6 bases at V and 1 base at J, leaving 11 bases unmatched. CDR3 sequence: CASSLWGSGRGTDTQYF. Written as DNA, the CDR3 is TGTGCCAGCAGCCTTTGGGGTAGCGGGAGAGGCACAGATACGCAGTATTTT. The full variable domain, rest sourced from reference TRBV28 and TRBJ2-3, is DVKVTQSSRYLVKRTGEKVFLECVQDMDHENMFWYRQDPGLGLRLIYFSYDVKMKEKGDIPEGYSVSREKKERFSLILESASTNQTSMYLCASSLWGSGRGTDTQYFGPGTRLTVL.

This clonotype appeared many times. V gene TRBV20-1 combines with J gene TRBJ2-5; D is undetermined. CDR3 length: 11 amino acids. Germline V CDR1 and CDR2: DFQATT, SNEGSKA (reference sequence). Trimming took off 7 bases at V and 1 base at J, with 7 bases between the two ends. The DNA of the CDR3 is TGCAGTGGAGATCTCCAAGAGACCCAGTACTTC. Protein product: CSGDLQETQYF.

The chain joins TRBV18 to TRBJ2-5; D not resolved. CDR3 length equals 13 residues. V dropped 3 bases and J dropped 1 base, with 6 bases sitting between them. The germline CDR1 and CDR2 sequences are KGHSH and LQKENI. Written as DNA, the CDR3 is TGTGCCAGCTCACCTGAAATCCAAGAGACCCAGTACTTC. This codes for CASSPEIQETQYF.

This clonotype was recorded many times. The chain has TRBV27 and TRBJ1-4, with D possibly TRBD1 on 5 matching bases. This CDR3 has 14 residues. V dropped 4 bases and J dropped 7 bases, with 13 bases sitting between them. Germline V gives CDR1 MNHEY, CDR2 SMNVEV (reference sequence). The CDR3 coding sequence is TGTGCCAGCAGTTATTGGGGGGGGAGTGAAAAACTGTTTTTT. Its translation: CASSYWGGSEKLFF.

This clonotype is termed medium-sized. V usage is TRBV5-1 and J usage is TRBJ1-1, with unresolved D. CDR1 and CDR2 (germline): SGHRS, YFSETQ. Deletions cut 2 bases from V and 5 bases from J, with 10 bases between. The CDR3 is 13 amino acids. Here the CDR3 DNA reads TGCGCCAGCAGCTTAACCGGGAGGACTGAAGCTTTCTTT. Its protein is CASSLTGRTEAFF.

This clonotype occurred many times. V usage is TRBV6-1 and J usage is TRBJ2-4; the match to TRBD1 covers 7 bases. Germline loops: CDR1 MNHNS, CDR2 SASEGT. The CDR3 totals 18 residues. V lost 1 base, J lost 0 bases, and 9 bases stayed unmatched. DNA of the CDR3: TGTGCCAGCAGTGAAGAGGGAACAGGGGTCGGAGCCAAAAACATTCAGTACTTC. Its translation is CASSEEGTGVGAKNIQYF.

This clonotype has a count of ten or more. The chain uses TRBV6-2 or TRBV6-3 and TRBJ2-1; tentative D call: TRBD2 (6 bases). CDR1 is MNHEY and CDR2 is SVGEGT in the germline V gene. The CDR3 loop spans 14 amino acids. Trimming removed 7 bases at V and 6 bases at J, with 16 bases between. CDR3 nucleotide sequence: TGTGCCAGCAACAGGCCTAGCGTGGCCAATGAGCAGTTCTTC. Protein sequence: CASNRPSVANEQFF.

This clonotype occurred many times. V usage is TRBV5-1 and J usage is TRBJ1-2, with 7 bases fitting TRBD1. CDR1 SGHRS and CDR2 YFSETQ come from the germline V gene. Trimming cost V 4 bases and J 4 bases; bases outside gene matches: 13. The CDR3 runs 16 residues. CDR3 protein: CASSSPGTATVYGYTF. The CDR3 nucleotides are TGCGCCAGCAGCAGTCCCGGGACAGCAACAGTCTATGGCTACACCTTC. Variable domain in full (rest from reference TRBV5-1 and TRBJ1-2): KAGVTQTPRYLIKTRGQQVTLSCSPISGHRSVSWYQQTPGQGLQFLFEYFSETQRNKGNFPGRFSGRQFSNSRSEMNVSTLELGDSALYLCASSSPGTATVYGYTFGSGTRLTVV.

This clonotype was detected many times. The chain couples TRBV20-1 to TRBJ1-2, with D possibly being TRBD1 (6 bases). The CDR3 sequence is 12 residues long. Germline values: CDR1 DFQATT, CDR2 SNEGSKA (reference sequence). The CDR3 nucleotides read TGCAGGGGAGAGGACAGAAACTATGGCTACACCTTC. This gives the protein CRGEDRNYGYTF.

This clonotype showed up many times. The V gene is TRBV29-1, the J gene TRBJ2-1; 9 bases map to TRBD1. Germline CDR1 and CDR2: SQVTM and ANQGSEA. The CDR3 loop spans 14 amino acids. With 7 bases clipped from V and 9 bases from J, the junction kept 13 bases outside the gene matches. CDR3 sequence (DNA): TGCAGCGCCATCTCCGGGACAGGGTACGGTGAGCAGTTCTTC. Protein sequence: CSAISGTGYGEQFF.

The sample holds many counts of this clonotype. The chain combines TRBV6-5 with TRBJ2-2; D is perhaps TRBD2 (6 bases). Germline CDR1 reads MNHEY; CDR2 reads SVGAGI. The V end was cut by 4 bases, the J end by 7 bases, with 13 bases between. The CDR3 is 14 amino acids. CDR3 coding DNA: TGTGCCAGCAGTTTTACGGGAGCGAGCGGGGAGCTGTTTTTT. The encoded protein is CASSFTGASGELFF.

V usage is TRBV20-1 and J usage is TRBJ1-5; D perhaps matches TRBD1 (5 bases). The V and J ends lost 1 base and 5 bases respectively, with 9 bases between them. The CDR3 contains 13 residues. The germline gives CDR1 DFQATT, CDR2 SNEGSKA (reference sequence). The CDR3 here is CSARVQGDQPQHF. In DNA, the CDR3 is TGCAGTGCTAGAGTTCAGGGCGATCAGCCCCAGCATTTT.

By its share, this clonotype is medium-sized. CDR3 bases: TGCGCCAGCAGCTTGGAGGGATGGTTGAACACTGAAGCTTTCTTT. Its translation is CASSLEGWLNTEAFF. The chain employs TRBV5-1 and TRBJ1-1; D call uncertain. With 0 bases removed from V and 0 bases from J, the gap between germline ends came to 9 bases. Germline CDR1 and CDR2: SGHRS and YFSETQ. The CDR3 is 15 amino acids.

Many counts were recorded for this clonotype. The chain uses TRBV2 and TRBJ2-2; 10 bases align to TRBD2. CDR1 is SNHLY, CDR2 FYNNEI, per germline. V trimming: 7 bases; J trimming: 6 bases; junction bases outside the gene matches: 8. This CDR3 spans 15 amino acids. CDR3 residues: CASNVLAGSAGELFF. DNA of the CDR3: TGTGCCAGCAATGTACTAGCGGGATCAGCCGGGGAGCTGTTTTTT.

By sample share, this clonotype is medium-sized. The chain combines TRBV5-1 with TRBJ1-1, with a possible D match to TRBD1 (6 bases). Looked up from germline, CDR1 is SGHRS and CDR2 is YFSETQ. Between the trimmed V and J ends, which lost 0 bases and 4 bases, there was a span of 13 bases. The CDR3 is 15 amino acids. The CDR3 protein is CASSLVGGSGTEAFF. The CDR3 DNA reads TGCGCCAGCAGCTTGGTGGGGGGCTCGGGCACTGAAGCTTTCTTT.

This clonotype appeared many times. The J gene is TRBJ2-1, the V gene TRBV7-9, with D tentatively TRBD2 (6 bases). The V end was cut by 3 bases, the J end by 7 bases, with 13 bases between. CDR1 is SEHNR, CDR2 FQNEAQ, per germline (reference sequence). The CDR3 consists of 14 residues. CDR3 protein: CASSFRTEGNEQFF. CDR3 bases: TGTGCCAGCAGCTTTCGGACGGAGGGGAATGAGCAGTTCTTC.

This clonotype was counted at least ten times. This chain connects TRBV14 to TRBJ1-6; TRBD1 matches at 7 bases. The V gene's germline CDR1 is SGHDN and CDR2 FVKESK. The V gene end was trimmed by 4 bases and the J gene end by 9 bases; junction bases not matched to a gene: 3. The CDR3 is 13 residues long. CDR3 in amino acids: CASSRQGSSPLHF. CDR3 nucleotide sequence: TGTGCCAGCAGCCGACAGGGCTCTTCACCCCTCCACTTT.

The chain combines TRBV10-3 with TRBJ2-1; D may be TRBD2 (5 bases). The germline CDR1 and CDR2 sequences are ENHRY and SYGVKD. This CDR3 is built from 15 residues. The V gene lost 2 bases and the J gene lost 3 bases, with 11 bases spanning the gap. The CDR3 loop is CAISELNGNYNEQFF. Written as DNA, the CDR3 is TGTGCCATCAGTGAGCTGAACGGGAACTACAATGAGCAGTTCTTC.

This clonotype was observed at least ten times. V is TRBV12-3 or TRBV12-4 and J is TRBJ2-3; D call uncertain. The V and J ends lost 6 bases and 0 bases respectively, with 16 bases between them. This CDR3 region has 16 residues. CDR3 amino acids: CASSRGRVTSTDTQYF. Written as DNA, the CDR3 is TGTGCCAGCAGCCGTGGCCGGGTTACTAGCACAGATACGCAGTATTTT.

This clonotype was seen ten or more times. The V call is TRBV15, the J call TRBJ1-5, with D hard to call. This CDR3 region has 14 residues. V dropped 3 bases and J dropped 5 bases, with 11 bases sitting between them. Germline V CDR1 and CDR2: LNHNV, YYDKDF (reference sequence). The CDR3 nucleotides read TGTGCCACCAGCAGCGTCAATGAGGATCAGCCCCAGCATTTT. It translates to CATSSVNEDQPQHF.